This T cell receptor (beta chain) is from a study of T cell clonotyping in hematopoietic cell transplantation. TCRdb's copy holds only in-frame clones and misses some; the assay was immunoSEQ multiplex PCR. Counted here are more than 55,000 clones, roughly 94% occurring once; the ten biggest clones make up about 1.5%. Of note for this clone: The antigen remains undetermined.

The germline V and J ends were trimmed by 7 bases and 2 bases, with 9 bases remaining between them. Germline V gene lookup returns CDR1 MNHNY and CDR2 SVGAGI (reference sequence). The CDR3 spans 13 residues. Study-wide results and caveats: After transplant, recipient diversity fell while pathologically expanded clonotypes grew through day 180.

This chain uses TRBV6-6 with TRBJ1-5; perhaps TRBD1 as D (5 bases). The receptor's source is a man in his fifties in good health. Some clones in this sample may be carry-over from other donors' samples. The sequenced material came from peripheral blood mononuclear cells. CDR3 nucleotide sequence: TGTGCCAGCAACCCGGGGGGCAATCAGCCCCAGCATTTT. It yields the protein CASNPGGNQPQHF.